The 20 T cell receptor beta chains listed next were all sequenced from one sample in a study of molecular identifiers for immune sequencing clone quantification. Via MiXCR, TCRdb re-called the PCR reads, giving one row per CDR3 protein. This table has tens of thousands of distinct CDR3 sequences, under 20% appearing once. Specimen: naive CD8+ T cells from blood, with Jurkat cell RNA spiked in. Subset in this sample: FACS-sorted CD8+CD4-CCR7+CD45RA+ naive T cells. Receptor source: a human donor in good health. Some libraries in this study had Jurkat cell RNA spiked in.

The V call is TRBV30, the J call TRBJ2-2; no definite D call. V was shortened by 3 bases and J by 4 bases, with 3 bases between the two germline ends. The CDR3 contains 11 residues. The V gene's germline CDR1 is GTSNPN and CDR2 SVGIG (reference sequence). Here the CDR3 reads CAWRITGELFF. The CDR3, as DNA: TGTGCCTGGAGAATCACCGGGGAGCTGTTTTTT.

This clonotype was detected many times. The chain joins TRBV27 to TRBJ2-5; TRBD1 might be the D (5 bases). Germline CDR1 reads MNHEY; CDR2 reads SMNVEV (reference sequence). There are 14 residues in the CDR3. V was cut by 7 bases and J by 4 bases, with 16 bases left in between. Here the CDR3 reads CASIAIQEPETQYF. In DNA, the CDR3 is TGTGCCAGCATCGCCATACAGGAACCAGAGACCCAGTACTTC.

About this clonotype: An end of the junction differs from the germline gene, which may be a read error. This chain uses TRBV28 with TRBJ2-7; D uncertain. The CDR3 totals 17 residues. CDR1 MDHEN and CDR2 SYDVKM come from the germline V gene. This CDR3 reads CACSQIQPGLELGEQYF. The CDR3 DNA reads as TGTGCCTGCAGTCAGATTCAACCGGGCCTCGAGCTGGGTGAGCAGTACTTC.

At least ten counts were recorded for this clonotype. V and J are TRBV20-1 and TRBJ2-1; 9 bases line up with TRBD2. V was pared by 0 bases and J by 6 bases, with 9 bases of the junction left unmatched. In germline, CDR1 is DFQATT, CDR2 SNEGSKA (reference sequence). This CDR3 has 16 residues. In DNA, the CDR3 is TGCAGTGCTAGAGATTATGGAGGGACTAGCCTCAATGAGCAGTTCTTC. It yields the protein CSARDYGGTSLNEQFF.

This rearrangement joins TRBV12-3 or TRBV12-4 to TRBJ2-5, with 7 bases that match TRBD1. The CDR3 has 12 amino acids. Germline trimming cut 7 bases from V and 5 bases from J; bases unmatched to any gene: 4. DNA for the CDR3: TGTGCCAGCAACCAGGGGGAGGAGACCCAGTACTTC. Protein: CASNQGEETQYF.

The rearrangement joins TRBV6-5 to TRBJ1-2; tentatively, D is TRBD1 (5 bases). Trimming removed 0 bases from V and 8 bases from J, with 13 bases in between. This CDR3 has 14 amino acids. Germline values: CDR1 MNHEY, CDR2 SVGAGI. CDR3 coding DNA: TGTGCCAGCAGTTACTCTTTGACAGCCAACGGCTACACCTTC. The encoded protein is CASSYSLTANGYTF.

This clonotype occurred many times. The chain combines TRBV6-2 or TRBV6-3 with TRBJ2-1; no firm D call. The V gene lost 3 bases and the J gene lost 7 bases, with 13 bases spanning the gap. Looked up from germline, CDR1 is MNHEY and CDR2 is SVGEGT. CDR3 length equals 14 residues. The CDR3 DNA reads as TGTGCCAGCAGTTATAACACGGTGGGTAATGAGCAGTTCTTC. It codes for CASSYNTVGNEQFF.

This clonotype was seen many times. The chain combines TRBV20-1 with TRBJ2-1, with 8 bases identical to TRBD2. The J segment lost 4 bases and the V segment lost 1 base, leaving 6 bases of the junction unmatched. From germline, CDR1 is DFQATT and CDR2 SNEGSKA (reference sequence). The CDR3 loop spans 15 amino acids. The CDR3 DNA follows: TGCAGTGCTAGAGGGAGCGGGAGTGTGTACAATGAGCAGTTCTTC. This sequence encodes CSARGSGSVYNEQFF.

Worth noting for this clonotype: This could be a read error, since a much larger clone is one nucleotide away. CDR3 loop: CASSLGGVYGYAF. The DNA for the CDR3 is TGTGCCAGCAGCTTAGGGGGAGTCTATGGCTACGCCTTC. The chain employs TRBV7-9 and TRBJ1-2; D not resolved. Germline V CDR1 and CDR2: SEHNR, FQNEAQ (reference sequence). The length of the CDR3 is 13 residues. Complete variable domain (other parts from reference TRBV7-9 and TRBJ1-2): DTGVSQNPRHKITKRGQNVTFRCDPISEHNRLYWYRQTLGQGPEFLTYFQNEAQLEKSRLLSDRFSAERPKGSFSTLEIQRTEQGDSAMYLCASSLGGVYGYAFGSGTRLTVV.

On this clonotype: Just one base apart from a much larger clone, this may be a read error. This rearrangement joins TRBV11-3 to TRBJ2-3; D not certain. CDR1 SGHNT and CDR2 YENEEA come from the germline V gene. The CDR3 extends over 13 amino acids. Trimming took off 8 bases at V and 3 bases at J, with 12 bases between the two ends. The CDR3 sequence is CASEKMQTDTQYF. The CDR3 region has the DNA TGTGCCAGCGAGAAAATGCAGACAGATACGCAGTATTTT.

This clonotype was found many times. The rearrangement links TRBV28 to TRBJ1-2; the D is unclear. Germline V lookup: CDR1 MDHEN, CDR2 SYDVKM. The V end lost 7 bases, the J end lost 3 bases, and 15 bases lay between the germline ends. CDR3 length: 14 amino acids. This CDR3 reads CASTLRSRDYGYTF. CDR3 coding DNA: TGTGCCAGCACCCTTCGGTCCAGAGACTATGGCTACACCTTC.

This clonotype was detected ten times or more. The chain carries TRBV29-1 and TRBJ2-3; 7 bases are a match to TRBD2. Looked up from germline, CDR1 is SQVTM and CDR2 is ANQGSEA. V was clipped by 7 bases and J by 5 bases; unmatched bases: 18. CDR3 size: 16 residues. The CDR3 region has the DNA TGCAGCGCTAATGGTCTAGCGGAACAAGTAGGAGATACGCAGTATTTT. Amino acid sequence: CSANGLAEQVGDTQYF.

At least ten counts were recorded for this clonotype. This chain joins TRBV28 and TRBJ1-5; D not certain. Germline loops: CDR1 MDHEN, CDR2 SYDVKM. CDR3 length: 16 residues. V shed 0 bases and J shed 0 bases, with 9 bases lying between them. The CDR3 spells CASSLWRAVSNQPQHF. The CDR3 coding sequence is TGTGCCAGCAGTTTATGGAGAGCCGTTAGCAATCAGCCCCAGCATTTT.

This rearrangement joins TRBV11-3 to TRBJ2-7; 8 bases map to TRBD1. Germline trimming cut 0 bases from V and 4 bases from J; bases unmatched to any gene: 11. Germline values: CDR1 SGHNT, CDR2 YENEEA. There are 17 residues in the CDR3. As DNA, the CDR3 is TGTGCCAGCAGCTTAGATCTACGACAGGGGCTTGATTACGAGCAGTACTTC. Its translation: CASSLDLRQGLDYEQYF.

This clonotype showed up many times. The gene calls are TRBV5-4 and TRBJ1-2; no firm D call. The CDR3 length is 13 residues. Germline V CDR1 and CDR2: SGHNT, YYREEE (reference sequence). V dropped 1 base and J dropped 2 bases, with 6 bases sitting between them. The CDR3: CASSLFPNYGYTF. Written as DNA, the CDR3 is TGTGCCAGCAGCTTGTTTCCCAACTATGGCTACACCTTC.

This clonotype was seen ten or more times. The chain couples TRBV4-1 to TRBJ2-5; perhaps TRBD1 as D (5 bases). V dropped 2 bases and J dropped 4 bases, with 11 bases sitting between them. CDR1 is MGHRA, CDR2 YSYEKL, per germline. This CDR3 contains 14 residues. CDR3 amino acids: CASSQSTVLETQYF. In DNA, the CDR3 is TGCGCCAGCAGCCAATCGACAGTTTTAGAGACCCAGTACTTC.

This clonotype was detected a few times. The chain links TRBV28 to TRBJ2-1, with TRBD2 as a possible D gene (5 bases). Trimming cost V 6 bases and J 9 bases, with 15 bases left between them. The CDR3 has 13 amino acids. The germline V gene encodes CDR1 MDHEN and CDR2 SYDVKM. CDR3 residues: CASRMTNSGEQFF. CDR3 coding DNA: TGTGCCAGCAGGATGACTAACAGTGGTGAGCAGTTCTTC.

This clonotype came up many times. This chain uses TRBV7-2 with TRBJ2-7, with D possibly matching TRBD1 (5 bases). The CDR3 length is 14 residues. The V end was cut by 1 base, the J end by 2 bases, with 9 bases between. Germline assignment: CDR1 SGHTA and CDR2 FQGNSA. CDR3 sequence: CASSLVTVAYEQYF. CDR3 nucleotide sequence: TGTGCCAGCAGCTTAGTGACAGTTGCCTACGAGCAGTACTTC.

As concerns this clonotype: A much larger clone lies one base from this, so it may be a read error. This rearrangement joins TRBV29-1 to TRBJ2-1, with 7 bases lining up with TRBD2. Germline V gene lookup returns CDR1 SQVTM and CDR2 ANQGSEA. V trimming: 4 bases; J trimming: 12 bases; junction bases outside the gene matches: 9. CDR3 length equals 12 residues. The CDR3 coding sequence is TGCAGCGTTGGGGAGTCGGGAGGTGCGCAGTTCTTC. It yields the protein CSVGESGGAQFF.

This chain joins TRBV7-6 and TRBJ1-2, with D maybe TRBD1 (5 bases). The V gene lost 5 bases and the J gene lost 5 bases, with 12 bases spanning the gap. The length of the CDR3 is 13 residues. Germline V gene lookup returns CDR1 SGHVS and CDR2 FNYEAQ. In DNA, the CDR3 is TGTGCCAGCAGCCGGGGGGGGGGGTATGGCTACACCTTC. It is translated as CASSRGGGYGYTF.